The 11 T cell receptor beta chains in this list originate from one sample, sequenced in a study of human T cells and chemical hapten exposure. TCRdb re-analysed the RACE reads in MiXCR, keeping a single row per CDR3 protein. The sample lists around 180,000 distinct CDR3 sequences; almost 30% were seen once. Time point: pre-sensitization, week 0. Treatment indicated: therapeutic diphenylcyclopropenone sensitization with weekly scalp DPC. The input for sequencing was whole blood, taken in connection with sensitization to the hapten diphenylcyclopropenone (DPC). The receptor source for this set is a woman under 40 with alopecia areata. Some clones in this sample may be carry-over from other donors' samples.

The rearrangement joins TRBV2 to TRBJ2-5; D remains unclear. This CDR3 spans 13 amino acids. Trimming left V 8 bases short and J 0 bases short, with 10 bases between. The germline V gene encodes CDR1 SNHLY and CDR2 FYNNEI. This CDR3 reads CASRFYDQETQYF. CDR3 DNA: TGTGCCAGCCGCTTCTACGACCAAGAGACCCAGTACTTC.

This clonotype was counted between two and nine times. The gene calls are TRBV20-1 and TRBJ2-7; D is uncertain. This CDR3 region has 13 residues. V was cut by 4 bases and J by 2 bases, with 12 bases left in between. The germline CDR1 and CDR2 sequences are DFQATT and SNEGSKA (reference sequence). CDR3 sequence (DNA): TGCAGTGCTAATGGGCAGACGACCTACGAGCAGTACTTC. Translating it yields CSANGQTTYEQYF.

The chain uses TRBV6-5 and TRBJ1-5, with 7 bases lining up with TRBD1. The germline V gene encodes CDR1 MNHEY and CDR2 SVGAGI. The CDR3 consists of 16 residues. The V gene end was trimmed by 6 bases and the J gene end by 0 bases; junction bases not matched to a gene: 8. This chain's CDR3 is CASSSGTAGSNQPQHF. CDR3 DNA: TGTGCCAGCAGCTCCGGGACAGCCGGTAGCAATCAGCCCCAGCATTTT.

J is TRBJ2-1 and V is TRBV12-5; D remains ambiguous. The germline V and J ends were trimmed by 1 base and 6 bases, with 10 bases remaining between them. CDR1 is LGHNT and CDR2 is FRNRAP in the germline V gene. The CDR3 is 14 residues long. In DNA form, the CDR3 reads TGTGCTAGTGGTTTGGGATTACAAACCAATGAGCAGTTCTTC. It codes for CASGLGLQTNEQFF.

The chain couples TRBV7-2 to TRBJ2-2, with 11 bases matching TRBD2. The length of the CDR3 is 13 residues. Losses at the gene ends were 6 bases for V and 7 bases for J; bases not matched to a gene: 1. Germline-derived CDR1 and CDR2 are SGHTA and FQGNSA. CDR3 nucleotides: TGTGCCAGCAGTGGACTAGCGGGCGGGGAGCTGTTTTTT. Protein product: CASSGLAGGELFF. The full variable domain, with the rest looked up from reference TRBV7-2 and TRBJ2-2, is GAGVSQSPSNKVTEKGKDVELRCDPISGHTALYWYRQSLGQGLEFLIYFQGNSAPDKSGLPSDRFSAERTGGSVSTLTIQRTQQEDSAVYLCASSGLAGGELFFGEGSRLTVL.

The chain is built from TRBV6-1 and TRBJ2-6; D is uncertain. The CDR3 loop spans 15 amino acids. Germline V gene data show CDR1 as MNHNS and CDR2 as SASEGT. Trimming removed 4 bases at V and 2 bases at J, with 9 bases between. CDR3 sequence: CASSAGFTGANVLTF. DNA of the CDR3: TGTGCCAGCAGTGCGGGTTTCACTGGGGCCAACGTCCTGACTTTC.

The chain links TRBV20-1 to TRBJ2-7; D might be TRBD1 (5 bases). The V end was cut by 3 bases, the J end by 3 bases, with 12 bases between. The CDR3 is made up of 13 amino acids. Germline V gives CDR1 DFQATT, CDR2 SNEGSKA (reference sequence). In DNA form, the CDR3 reads TGCAGTGCTAGGAGACAGCCCGTCTACGAGCAGTACTTC. It yields the protein CSARRQPVYEQYF.

The genes are TRBV28 and TRBJ2-1; D not resolved. The ends were cut back, 1 base at V and 8 bases at J, with 9 bases in the middle. Germline CDR1 reads MDHEN; CDR2 reads SYDVKM. The CDR3 totals 13 residues. As DNA, the CDR3 is TGTGCCAGCAGTTTATTGGGCATGCATGAGCAGTTCTTC. It translates to CASSLLGMHEQFF.

This chain joins TRBV7-9 and TRBJ2-2; 9 positions match TRBD1. The length of the CDR3 is 16 residues. V trimming: 5 bases; J trimming: 0 bases; junction bases outside the gene matches: 4. Looked up from germline, CDR1 is SEHNR and CDR2 is FQNEAQ (reference sequence). CDR3 in amino acids: CASSPGQGTNTGELFF. The CDR3 DNA reads as TGTGCCAGCAGCCCAGGACAGGGGACGAACACCGGGGAGCTGTTTTTT.

This clonotype was seen a few times. The J gene is TRBJ2-5, the V gene TRBV6-2 or TRBV6-3; D uncertain. Germline assignment: CDR1 MNHEY and CDR2 SVGEGT. The CDR3 spans 13 residues. Trimming removed 7 bases from V and 2 bases from J, with 11 bases in between. CDR3 region: CASTRLSQETQYF. The CDR3 DNA follows: TGTGCCAGCACCCGATTATCGCAAGAGACCCAGTACTTC.

The chain recombines TRBV11-1 with TRBJ2-7; weak D call: TRBD2 (6 bases). V lost 8 bases, J lost 2 bases, and 13 bases lay in between. The CDR3 extends over 13 amino acids. CDR1 and CDR2 (germline): SGHAT, FQDESV (reference sequence). CDR3 nucleotide sequence: TGTGCCAGCCGGGCGGGAAACCCCTACGAGCAGTACTTC. Translation: CASRAGNPYEQYF.